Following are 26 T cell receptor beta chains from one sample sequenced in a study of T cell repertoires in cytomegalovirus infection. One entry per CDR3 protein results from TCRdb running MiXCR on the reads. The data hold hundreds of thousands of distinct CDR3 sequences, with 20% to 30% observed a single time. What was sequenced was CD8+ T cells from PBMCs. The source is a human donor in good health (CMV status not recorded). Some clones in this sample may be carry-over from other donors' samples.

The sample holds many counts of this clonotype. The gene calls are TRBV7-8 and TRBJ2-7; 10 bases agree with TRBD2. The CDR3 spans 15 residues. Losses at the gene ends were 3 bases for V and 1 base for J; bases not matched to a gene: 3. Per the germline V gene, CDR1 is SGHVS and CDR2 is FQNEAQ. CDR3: CASSFRTSGSYEQYF. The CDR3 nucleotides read TGTGCCAGCAGCTTCAGGACTAGCGGATCCTACGAGCAGTACTTC.

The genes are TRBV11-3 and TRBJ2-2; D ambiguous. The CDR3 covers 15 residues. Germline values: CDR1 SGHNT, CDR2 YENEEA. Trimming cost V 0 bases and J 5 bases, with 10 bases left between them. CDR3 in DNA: TGTGCCAGCAGCTTAGACCAGCGTGAGACCGGGGAGCTGTTTTTT. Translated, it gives CASSLDQRETGELFF. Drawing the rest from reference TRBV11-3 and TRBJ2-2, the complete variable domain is EAGVVQSPRYKIIEKKQPVAFWCNPISGHNTLYWYLQNLGQGPELLIRYENEEAVDDSQLPKDRFSAERLKGVDSTLKIQPAELGDSAVYLCASSLDQRETGELFFGEGSRLTVL.

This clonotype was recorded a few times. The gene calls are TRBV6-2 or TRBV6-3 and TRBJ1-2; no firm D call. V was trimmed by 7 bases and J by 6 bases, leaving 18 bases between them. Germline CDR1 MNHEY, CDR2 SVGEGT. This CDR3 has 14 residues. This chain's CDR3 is CASTGTLGGHGYTF. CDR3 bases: TGTGCCAGCACCGGCACGTTGGGAGGACATGGCTACACCTTC.

Here the CDR3 reads CASSLIIDRGPNEQFF. The CDR3 DNA reads TGTGCCAGCAGCTTAATAATAGACAGGGGTCCCAATGAGCAGTTCTTC. The chain uses TRBV7-6 and TRBJ2-1; 8 positions agree with TRBD1. This CDR3 is 16 amino acids long. The germline V gene has CDR1 SGHVS and CDR2 FNYEAQ. V trimming: 2 bases; J trimming: 6 bases; junction bases outside the gene matches: 9.

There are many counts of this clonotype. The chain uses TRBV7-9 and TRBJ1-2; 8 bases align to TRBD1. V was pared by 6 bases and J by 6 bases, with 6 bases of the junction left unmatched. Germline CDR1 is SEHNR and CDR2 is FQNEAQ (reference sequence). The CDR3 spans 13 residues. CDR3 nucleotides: TGTGCCAGCAGTTCGGACAGGGAGGATGGCTACACCTTC. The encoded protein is CASSSDREDGYTF.

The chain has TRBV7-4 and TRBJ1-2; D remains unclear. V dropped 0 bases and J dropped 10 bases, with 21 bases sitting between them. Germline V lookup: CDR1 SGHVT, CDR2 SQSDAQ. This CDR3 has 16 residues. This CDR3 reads CASSLAVREARFDYTF. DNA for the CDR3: TGTGCCAGCAGCTTAGCGGTCCGGGAAGCCCGGTTCGACTACACCTTC.

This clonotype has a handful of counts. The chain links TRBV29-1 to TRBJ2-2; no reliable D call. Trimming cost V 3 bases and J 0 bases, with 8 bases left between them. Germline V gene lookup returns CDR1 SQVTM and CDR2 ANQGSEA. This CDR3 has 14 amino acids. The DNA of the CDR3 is TGCAGCGTTGAGAGCGTCGCGAACACCGGGGAGCTGTTTTTT. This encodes CSVESVANTGELFF.

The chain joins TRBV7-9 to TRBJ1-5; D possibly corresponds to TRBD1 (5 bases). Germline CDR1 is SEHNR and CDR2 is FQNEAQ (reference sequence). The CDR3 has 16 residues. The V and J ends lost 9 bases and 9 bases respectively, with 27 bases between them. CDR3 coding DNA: TGTGCCAGTAGCGCAACCGGGACGGAGGCTGTCTGGCCCCAGCATTTT. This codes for CASSATGTEAVWPQHF. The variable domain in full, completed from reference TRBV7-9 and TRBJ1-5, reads DTGVSQNPRHKITKRGQNVTFRCDPISEHNRLYWYRQTLGQGPEFLTYFQNEAQLEKSRLLSDRFSAERPKGSFSTLEIQRTEQGDSAMYLCASSATGTEAVWPQHFGDGTRLSIL.

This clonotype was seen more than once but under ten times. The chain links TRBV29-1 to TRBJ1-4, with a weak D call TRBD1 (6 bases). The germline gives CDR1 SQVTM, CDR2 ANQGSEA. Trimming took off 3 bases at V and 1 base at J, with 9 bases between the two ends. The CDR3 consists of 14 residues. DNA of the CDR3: TGCAGCGTTGAGTCCAGGGGAACTAATGAAAAACTGTTTTTT. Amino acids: CSVESRGTNEKLFF.

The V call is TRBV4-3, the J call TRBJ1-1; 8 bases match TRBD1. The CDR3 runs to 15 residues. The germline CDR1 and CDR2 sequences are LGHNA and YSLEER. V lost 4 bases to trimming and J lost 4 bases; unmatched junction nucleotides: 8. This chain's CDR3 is CASSPGQGRVTEAFF. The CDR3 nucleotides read TGCGCCAGCAGCCCAGGACAGGGAAGGGTCACTGAAGCTTTCTTT.

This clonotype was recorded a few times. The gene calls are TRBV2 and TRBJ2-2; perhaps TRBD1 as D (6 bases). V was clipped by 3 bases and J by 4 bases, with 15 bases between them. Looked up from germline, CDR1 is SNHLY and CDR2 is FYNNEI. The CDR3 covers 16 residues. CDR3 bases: TGTGCCAGCAGTGAGTTCGGCAGACAGGCCACCGGGGAGCTGTTTTTT. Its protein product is CASSEFGRQATGELFF. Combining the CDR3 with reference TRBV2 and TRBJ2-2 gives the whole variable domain EPEVTQTPSHQVTQMGQEVILRCVPISNHLYFYWYRQILGQKVEFLVSFYNNEISEKSEIFDDQFSVERPDGSNFTLKIRSTKLEDSAMYFCASSEFGRQATGELFFGEGSRLTVL.

This CDR3 reads CATSEVGTGANEQFF. For the CDR3, the DNA is TGTGCCACCAGTGAAGTCGGGACAGGGGCTAATGAGCAGTTCTTC. This chain uses TRBV24-1 with TRBJ2-1; 10 bases match TRBD1. Germline trimming cut 4 bases from V and 7 bases from J; bases unmatched to any gene: 6. The CDR3 extends over 15 amino acids. Looked up from germline, CDR1 is KGHDR and CDR2 is SFDVKD.

CDR3 amino acids: CASSLRDTRYNEQFF. In nucleotides, the CDR3 is TGTGCCAGCAGTTTACGGGACACCCGTTACAATGAGCAGTTCTTC. This rearrangement joins TRBV12-3 or TRBV12-4 to TRBJ2-1; tentative D call: TRBD1 (6 bases). The CDR3 is made up of 15 amino acids. The V gene lost 2 bases and the J gene lost 4 bases, with 12 bases spanning the gap.

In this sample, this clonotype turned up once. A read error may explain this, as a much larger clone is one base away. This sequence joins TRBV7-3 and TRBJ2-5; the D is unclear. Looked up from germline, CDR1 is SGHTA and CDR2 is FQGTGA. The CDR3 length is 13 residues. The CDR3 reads CASSLHNQGTQYF. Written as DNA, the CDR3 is TGTGCCAGCAGCTTACACAACCAAGGGACCCAGTACTTC.

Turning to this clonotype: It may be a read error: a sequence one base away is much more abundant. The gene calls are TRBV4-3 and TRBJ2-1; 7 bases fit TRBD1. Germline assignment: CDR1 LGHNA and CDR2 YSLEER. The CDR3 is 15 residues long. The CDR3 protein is CTSSPNRGQGNEQFF. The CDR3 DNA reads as TGCACCAGCAGCCCAAACAGGGGACAAGGCAATGAGCAGTTCTTC.

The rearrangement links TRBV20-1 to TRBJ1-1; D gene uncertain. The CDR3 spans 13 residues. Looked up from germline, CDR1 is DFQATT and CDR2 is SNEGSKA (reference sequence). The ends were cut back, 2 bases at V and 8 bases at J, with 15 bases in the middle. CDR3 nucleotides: TGCAGTGCTAGACCGGGCAGAAACTTAGAAGCTTTCTTT. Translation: CSARPGRNLEAFF.

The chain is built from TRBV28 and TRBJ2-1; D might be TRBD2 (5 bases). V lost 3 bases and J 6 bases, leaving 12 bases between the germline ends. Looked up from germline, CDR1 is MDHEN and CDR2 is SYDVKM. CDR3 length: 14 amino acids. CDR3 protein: CASSLQSSGNEQFF. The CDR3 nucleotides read TGTGCCAGCAGTTTGCAGTCCAGCGGCAATGAGCAGTTCTTC.

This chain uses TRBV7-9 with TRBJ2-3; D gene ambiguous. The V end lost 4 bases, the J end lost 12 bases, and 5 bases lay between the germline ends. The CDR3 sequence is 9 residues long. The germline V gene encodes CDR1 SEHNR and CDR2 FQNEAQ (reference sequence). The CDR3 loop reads CASSSPQYF. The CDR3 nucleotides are TGTGCCAGCAGCTCACCCCAGTATTTT.

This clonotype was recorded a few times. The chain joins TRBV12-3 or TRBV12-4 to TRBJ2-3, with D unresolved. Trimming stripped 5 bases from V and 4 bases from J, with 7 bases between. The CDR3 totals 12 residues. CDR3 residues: CASSDRSDTQYF. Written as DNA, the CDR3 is TGTGCCAGCAGTGACCGGTCAGATACGCAGTATTTT.

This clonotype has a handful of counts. The CDR3 region is CSAPPLGTGFLNTGELFF. CDR3 DNA sequence: TGCAGTGCTCCGCCCTTAGGGACAGGGTTTTTGAACACCGGGGAGCTGTTTTTT. The chain recombines TRBV20-1 with TRBJ2-2, with 9 bases matching TRBD1. There are 18 residues in the CDR3. V gave up 5 bases and J gave up 1 base; unmatched junction bases: 14. Germline V gives CDR1 DFQATT, CDR2 SNEGSKA (reference sequence).

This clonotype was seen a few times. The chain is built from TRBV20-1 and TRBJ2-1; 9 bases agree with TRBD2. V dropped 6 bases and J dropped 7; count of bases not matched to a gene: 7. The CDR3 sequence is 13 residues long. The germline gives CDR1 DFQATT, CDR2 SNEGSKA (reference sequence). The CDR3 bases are TGCAGTGCCCACCTAGGACTAGCGAATGAGCAGTTCTTC. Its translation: CSAHLGLANEQFF.

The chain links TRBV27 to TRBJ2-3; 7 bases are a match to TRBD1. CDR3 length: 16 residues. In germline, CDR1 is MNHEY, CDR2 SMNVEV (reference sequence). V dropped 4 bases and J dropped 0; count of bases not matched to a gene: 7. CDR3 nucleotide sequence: TGTGCCAGCAGTTCTACCTGGGACAGAAGCACAGATACGCAGTATTTT. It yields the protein CASSSTWDRSTDTQYF.

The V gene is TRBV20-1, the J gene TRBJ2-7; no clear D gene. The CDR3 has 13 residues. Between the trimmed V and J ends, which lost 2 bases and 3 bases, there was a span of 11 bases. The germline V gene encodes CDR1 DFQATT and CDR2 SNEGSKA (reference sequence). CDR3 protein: CSARPSLVYEQYF. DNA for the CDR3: TGCAGTGCTAGACCCTCGTTGGTCTACGAGCAGTACTTC.

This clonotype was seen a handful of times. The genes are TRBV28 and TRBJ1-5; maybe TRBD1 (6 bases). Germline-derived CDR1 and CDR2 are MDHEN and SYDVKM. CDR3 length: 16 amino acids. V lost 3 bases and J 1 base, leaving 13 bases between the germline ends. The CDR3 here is CASSFGVQGSNQPQHF. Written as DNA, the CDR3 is TGTGCCAGCAGTTTTGGGGTACAGGGCAGCAATCAGCCCCAGCATTTT.

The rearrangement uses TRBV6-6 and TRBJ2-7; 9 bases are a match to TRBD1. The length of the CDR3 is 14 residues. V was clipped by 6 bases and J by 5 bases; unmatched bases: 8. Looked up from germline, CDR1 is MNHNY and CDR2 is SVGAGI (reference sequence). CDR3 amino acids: CASSLQGAGDEQYV. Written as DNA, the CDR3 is TGTGCCAGCAGCTTACAGGGGGCGGGGGACGAGCAGTACGTC.

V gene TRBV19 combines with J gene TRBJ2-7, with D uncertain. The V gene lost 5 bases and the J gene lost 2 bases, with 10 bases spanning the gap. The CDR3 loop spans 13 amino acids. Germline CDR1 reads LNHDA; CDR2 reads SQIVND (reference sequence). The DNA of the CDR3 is TGTGCCAGTAGTCCGTCGATCCCCTACGAGCAGTACTTC. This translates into CASSPSIPYEQYF.